This is a list of T cell receptor beta chains from one sample in a study of blood T cell repertoires in COVID-19. Assay: immunoSEQ multiplex PCR; the TCRdb copy retains only in-frame clones and omits some. The data hold about 150,000 clones, with roughly three quarters observed a single time. The sequenced material came from peripheral blood. These receptors all stem from a woman aged 70-85 years with COVID-19, enrolled during active disease. CDR3s include the opening cysteine and the closing phenylalanine or tryptophan. A D gene is named only where the DNA matches it firmly. The size entry is marked missing in some rows and otherwise reads once, few, many or a size class.

D gene	V gene	clone size	J gene	CDR3 protein	CDR3 DNA
-	TRBV7-2	-	TRBJ1-1	CASSLVASAEAFF	TGTGCCAGCAGCTTAGTAGCCTCCGCGGAAGCTTTCTTT
TRBD1	TRBV28	-	TRBJ1-5	CASSLTGTGVYSNQPQHF	TGTGCCAGCAGTTTAACGGGGACAGGGGTTTATAGCAATCAGCCCCAGCATTTT
-	TRBV7-3	many	TRBJ2-7	CASSSLVGGEQYF	TGTGCCAGCAGCTCCCTTGTGGGGGGCGAGCAGTACTTC
-	TRBV5-6	-	TRBJ2-1	CASRGRGTSYNEQFF	TGTGCCAGCAGGGGAAGGGGGACCTCCTACAATGAGCAGTTCTTC
TRBD1	TRBV7-9	once	TRBJ1-2	CASSSGGTAYYGYTF	TGTGCCAGCAGCTCAGGGGGGACAGCGTACTATGGCTACACCTTC
-	TRBV3-1/TRBV3-2	-	TRBJ1-1	CASSQWAGNTEAFF	TGTGCCAGCAGCCAATGGGCAGGGAACACTGAAGCTTTCTTT
-	TRBV4-1	-	TRBJ2-3	CASNLKSLIRQTSSTDTQYF	TGCGCCAGCAACCTGAAGTCCTTAATAAGACAAACCTCTAGCACAGATACGCAGTATTTT
TRBD1	TRBV29-1	-	TRBJ2-3	CSVGTGLTDTQYF	TGCAGCGTCGGGACAGGGTTGACAGATACGCAGTATTTT
-	TRBV10-3	-	TRBJ2-3	CAISVQGPEADTQYF	TGTGCCATCAGTGTTCAGGGGCCGGAGGCAGATACGCAGTATTTT
TRBD1	TRBV5-6	few	TRBJ1-4	CASSLGQGNEKLFF	TGTGCCAGCAGCTTGGGACAGGGGAATGAAAAACTGTTTTTT
-	TRBV25-1	-	TRBJ2-7	CASSESYEQYF	TGTGCCAGCAGTGAATCTTACGAGCAGTACTTC
-	TRBV7-2	-	TRBJ1-5	CASSLEGGIGRPQHF	TGTGCCAGCAGCTTAGAGGGGGGGATCGGGAGGCCCCAGCATTTT
TRBD2	TRBV19	few	TRBJ2-7	CASSYGGEQYF	TGTGCCAGTAGTTACGGGGGGGAGCAGTACTTC
-	TRBV12-3/TRBV12-4	-	TRBJ1-6	CASKTSNNSPLHF	TGTGCCAGCAAAACTAGCAATAATTCACCCCTCCACTTT
-	TRBV19	-	TRBJ2-5	CASSSGETQYF	TGTGCCAGTAGTTCAGGGGAGACCCAGTACTTC
TRBD1	TRBV7-9	-	TRBJ1-6	CASSSSTGDNSPLHF	TGTGCCAGCAGCTCATCGACAGGGGATAATTCACCCCTCCACTTT
-	TRBV28	-	TRBJ1-1	CASSHKTRQTRAGGNTEAFF	TGTGCCAGCAGTCATAAAACCCGTCAGACCCGGGCGGGGGGGAACACTGAAGCTTTCTTT
TRBD2	TRBV12-3/TRBV12-4	-	TRBJ2-3	CASSWTSGDTQYF	TGTGCCAGCAGTTGGACTAGCGGGGATACGCAGTATTTT
TRBD1	TRBV15	-	TRBJ1-4	CATSRTGDNEKLFF	TGTGCCACCAGCCGGACAGGGGATAATGAAAAACTGTTTTTT
TRBD1	TRBV6-2/TRBV6-3	-	TRBJ1-5	CASSPPGQGGNQPQHF	TGTGCCAGCAGCCCTCCAGGACAGGGCGGCAATCAGCCCCAGCATTTT
TRBD2	TRBV6-2/TRBV6-3	-	TRBJ2-1	CASSSPGGAAGNEQFF	TGTGCCAGCAGTTCACCCGGGGGGGCCGCCGGCAATGAGCAGTTCTTC
-	TRBV3-1/TRBV3-2	once	TRBJ2-1	CASSQGQGRYNEQFF	TGTGCCAGCAGCCAAGGCCAGGGCCGCTACAATGAGCAGTTCTTC
-	TRBV5-4	-	TRBJ2-7	CASSLDAGASYEQYF	TGTGCCAGCAGCTTGGACGCGGGGGCGTCCTACGAGCAGTACTTC
-	TRBV7-8	few	TRBJ2-3	CASSLAPKTNPGGKDTQYF	TGTGCCAGCAGCTTAGCTCCGAAGACTAATCCCGGGGGAAAGGATACGCAGTATTTT
TRBD1	TRBV18	few	TRBJ1-2	CASSPGTDYGYTF	TGTGCCAGCTCACCAGGGACAGACTATGGCTACACCTTC
-	TRBV5-1	-	TRBJ2-5	CASSLAAAQETQYF	TGCGCCAGCAGCTTGGCGGCGGCGCAAGAGACCCAGTACTTC
TRBD2	TRBV4-2	-	TRBJ2-1	CASSQAPGLAGGGEQFF	TGTGCCAGCAGCCAAGCCCCGGGACTAGCGGGTGGCGGTGAGCAGTTCTTC